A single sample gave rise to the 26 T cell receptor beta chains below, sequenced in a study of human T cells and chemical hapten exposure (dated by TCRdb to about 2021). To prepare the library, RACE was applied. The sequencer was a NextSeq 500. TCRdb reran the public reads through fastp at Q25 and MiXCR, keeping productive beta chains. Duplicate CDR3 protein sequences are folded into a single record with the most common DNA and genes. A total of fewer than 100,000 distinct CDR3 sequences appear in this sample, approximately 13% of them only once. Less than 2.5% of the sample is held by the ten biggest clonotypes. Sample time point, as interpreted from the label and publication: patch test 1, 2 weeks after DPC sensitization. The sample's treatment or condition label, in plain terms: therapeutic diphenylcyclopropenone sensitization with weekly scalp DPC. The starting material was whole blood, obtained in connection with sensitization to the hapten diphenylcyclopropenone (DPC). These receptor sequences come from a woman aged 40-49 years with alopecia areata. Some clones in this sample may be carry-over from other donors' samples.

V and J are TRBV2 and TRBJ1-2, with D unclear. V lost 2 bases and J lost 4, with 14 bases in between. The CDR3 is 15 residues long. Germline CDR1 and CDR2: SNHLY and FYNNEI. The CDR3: CASSERSRLPYGYTF. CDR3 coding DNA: TGTGCCAGCAGTGAACGTTCCAGGCTACCCTATGGCTACACCTTC.

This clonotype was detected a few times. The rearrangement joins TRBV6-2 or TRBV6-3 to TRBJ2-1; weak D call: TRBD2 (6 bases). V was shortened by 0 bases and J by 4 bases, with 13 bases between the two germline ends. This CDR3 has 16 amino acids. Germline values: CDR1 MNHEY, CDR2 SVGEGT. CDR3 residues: CASSYSYGSLYNEQFF. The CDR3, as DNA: TGTGCCAGCAGTTACTCGTACGGGAGTTTGTACAATGAGCAGTTCTTC.

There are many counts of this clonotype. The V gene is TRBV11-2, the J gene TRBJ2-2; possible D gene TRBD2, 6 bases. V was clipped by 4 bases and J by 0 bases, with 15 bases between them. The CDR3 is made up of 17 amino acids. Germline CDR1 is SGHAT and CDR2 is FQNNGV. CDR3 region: CASSSGGWTPNTGELFF. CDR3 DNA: TGTGCCAGCAGCTCCGGAGGGTGGACACCGAACACCGGGGAGCTGTTTTTT.

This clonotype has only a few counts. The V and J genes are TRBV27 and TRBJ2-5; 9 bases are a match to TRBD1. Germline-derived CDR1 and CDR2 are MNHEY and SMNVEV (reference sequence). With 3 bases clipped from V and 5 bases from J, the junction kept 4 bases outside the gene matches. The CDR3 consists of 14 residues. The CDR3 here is CASSLGQGLETQYF. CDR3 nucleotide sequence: TGTGCCAGCAGTTTGGGACAGGGTTTGGAGACCCAGTACTTC.

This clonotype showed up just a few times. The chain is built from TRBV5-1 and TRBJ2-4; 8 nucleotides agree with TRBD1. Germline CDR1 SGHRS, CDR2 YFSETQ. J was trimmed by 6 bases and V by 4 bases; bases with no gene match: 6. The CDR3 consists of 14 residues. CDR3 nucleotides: TGCGCCAGCAGCCAGGACAGGGAGTTAAACATTCAGTACTTC. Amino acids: CASSQDRELNIQYF.

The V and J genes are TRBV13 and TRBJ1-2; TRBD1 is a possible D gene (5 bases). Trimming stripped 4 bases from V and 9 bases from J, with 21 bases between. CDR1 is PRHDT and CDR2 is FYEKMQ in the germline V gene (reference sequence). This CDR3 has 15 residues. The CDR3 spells CASSSIKGGGARYTF. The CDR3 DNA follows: TGTGCCAGCAGCTCAATAAAAGGAGGAGGGGCACGCTACACCTTC.

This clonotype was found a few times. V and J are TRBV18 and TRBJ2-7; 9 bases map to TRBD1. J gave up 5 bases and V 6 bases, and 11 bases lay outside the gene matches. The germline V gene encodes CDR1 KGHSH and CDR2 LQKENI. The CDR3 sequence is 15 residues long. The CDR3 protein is CASSPGAGTGNEQYF. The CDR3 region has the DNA TGTGCCAGCTCGCCTGGGGCCGGGACAGGGAACGAGCAGTACTTC.

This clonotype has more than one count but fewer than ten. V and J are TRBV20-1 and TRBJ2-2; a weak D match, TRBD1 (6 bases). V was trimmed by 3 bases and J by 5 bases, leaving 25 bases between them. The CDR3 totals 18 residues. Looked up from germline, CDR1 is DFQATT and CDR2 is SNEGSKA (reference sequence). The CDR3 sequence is CSARDYAGYTGLTGELFF. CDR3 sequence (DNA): TGCAGTGCTAGGGATTATGCAGGGTATACAGGGTTAACCGGGGAGCTGTTTTTT.

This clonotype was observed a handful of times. The CDR3 DNA reads as TGCAGCGCCGCGGCGGGAGGGTACAATGAGCAGTTCTTC. Amino acids: CSAAAGGYNEQFF. V and J are TRBV20-1 and TRBJ2-1; the match to TRBD2 covers 9 bases. This CDR3 has 13 residues. The germline V gene encodes CDR1 DFQATT and CDR2 SNEGSKA (reference sequence).

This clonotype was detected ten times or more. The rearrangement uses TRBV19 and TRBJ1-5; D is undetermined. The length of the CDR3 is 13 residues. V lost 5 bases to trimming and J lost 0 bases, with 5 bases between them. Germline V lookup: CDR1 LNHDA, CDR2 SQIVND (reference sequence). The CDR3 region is CASSPNSNQPQHF. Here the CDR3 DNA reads TGTGCCAGTAGTCCAAATAGCAATCAGCCCCAGCATTTT.

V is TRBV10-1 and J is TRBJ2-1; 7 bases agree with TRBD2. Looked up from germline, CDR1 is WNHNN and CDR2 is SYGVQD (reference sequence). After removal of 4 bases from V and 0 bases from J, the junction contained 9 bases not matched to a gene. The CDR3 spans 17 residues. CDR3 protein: CASSVDQSGVSYNEQFF. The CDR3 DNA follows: TGCGCCAGCAGTGTGGACCAGAGCGGGGTCTCCTACAATGAGCAGTTCTTC.

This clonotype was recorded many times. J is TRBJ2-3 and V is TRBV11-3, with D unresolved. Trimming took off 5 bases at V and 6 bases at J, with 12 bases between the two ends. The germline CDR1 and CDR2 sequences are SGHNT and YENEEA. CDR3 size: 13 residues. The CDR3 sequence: CASSTPQHDTQYF. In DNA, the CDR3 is TGTGCCAGCAGCACGCCGCAGCACGATACGCAGTATTTT.

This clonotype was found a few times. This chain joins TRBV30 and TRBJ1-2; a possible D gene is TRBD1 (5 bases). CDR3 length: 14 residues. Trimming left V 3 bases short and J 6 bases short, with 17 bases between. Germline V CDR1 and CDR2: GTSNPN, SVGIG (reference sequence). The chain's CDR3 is CAWRRTGGSNGYTF. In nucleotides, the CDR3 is TGTGCCTGGAGACGCACCGGGGGGTCTAATGGCTACACCTTC.

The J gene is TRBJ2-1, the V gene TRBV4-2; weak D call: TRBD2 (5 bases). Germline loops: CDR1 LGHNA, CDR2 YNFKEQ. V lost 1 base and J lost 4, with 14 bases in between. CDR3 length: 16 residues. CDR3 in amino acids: CASSQVASGEYNEQFF. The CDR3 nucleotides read TGTGCCAGCAGCCAAGTAGCGAGCGGAGAATACAATGAGCAGTTCTTC.

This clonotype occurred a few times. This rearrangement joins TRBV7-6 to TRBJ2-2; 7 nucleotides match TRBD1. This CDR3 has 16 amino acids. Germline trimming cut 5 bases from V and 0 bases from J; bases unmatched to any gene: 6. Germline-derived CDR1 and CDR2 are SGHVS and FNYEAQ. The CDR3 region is CASSPLQGANTGELFF. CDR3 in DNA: TGTGCCAGCAGCCCCCTCCAGGGGGCGAACACCGGGGAGCTGTTTTTT.

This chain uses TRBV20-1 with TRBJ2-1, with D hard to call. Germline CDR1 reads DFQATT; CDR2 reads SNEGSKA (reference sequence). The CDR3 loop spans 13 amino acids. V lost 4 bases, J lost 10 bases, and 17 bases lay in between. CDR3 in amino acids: CSANIRVSAEQFF. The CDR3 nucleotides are TGCAGTGCTAATATTAGGGTTTCCGCGGAGCAGTTCTTC.

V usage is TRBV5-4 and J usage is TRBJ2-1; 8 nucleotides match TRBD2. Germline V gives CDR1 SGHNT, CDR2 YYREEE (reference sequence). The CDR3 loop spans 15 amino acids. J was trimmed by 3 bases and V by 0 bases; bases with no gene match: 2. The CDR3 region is CASSLGGRNYNEQFF. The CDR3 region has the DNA TGTGCCAGCAGCTTGGGCGGGAGGAACTACAATGAGCAGTTCTTC.

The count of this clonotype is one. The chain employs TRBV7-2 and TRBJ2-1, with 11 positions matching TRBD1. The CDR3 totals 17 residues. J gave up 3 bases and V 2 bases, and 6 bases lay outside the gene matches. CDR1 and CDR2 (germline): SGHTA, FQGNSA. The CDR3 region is CASSLLTGTGGYNEQFF. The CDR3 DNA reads TGTGCCAGCAGCTTACTTACCGGGACAGGGGGCTACAATGAGCAGTTCTTC.

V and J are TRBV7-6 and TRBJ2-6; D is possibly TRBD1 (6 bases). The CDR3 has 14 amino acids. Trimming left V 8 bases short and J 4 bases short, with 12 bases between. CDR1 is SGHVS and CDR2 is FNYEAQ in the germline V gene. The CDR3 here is CASGPGAGANVLTF. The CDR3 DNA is TGTGCCAGCGGGCCAGGGGCCGGGGCCAACGTCCTGACTTTC.

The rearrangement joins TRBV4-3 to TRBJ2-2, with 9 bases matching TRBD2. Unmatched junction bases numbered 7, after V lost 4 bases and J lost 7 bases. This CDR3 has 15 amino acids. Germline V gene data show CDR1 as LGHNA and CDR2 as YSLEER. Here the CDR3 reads CASSLASGASGELFF. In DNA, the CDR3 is TGCGCCAGCAGCCTTGCTAGCGGGGCGAGCGGGGAGCTGTTTTTT.

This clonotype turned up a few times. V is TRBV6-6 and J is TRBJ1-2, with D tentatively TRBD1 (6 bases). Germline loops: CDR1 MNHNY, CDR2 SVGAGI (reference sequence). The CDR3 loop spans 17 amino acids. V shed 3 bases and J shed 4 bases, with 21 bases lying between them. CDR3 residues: CASSYVVGTTQLYGYTF. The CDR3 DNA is TGTGCCAGCAGTTATGTCGTGGGGACAACTCAGCTCTATGGCTACACCTTC.

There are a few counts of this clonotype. Written as DNA, the CDR3 is TGTGCCAGCAGTCCCAGCCACCTCGAGCAGTACTTC. It codes for CASSPSHLEQYF. The chain employs TRBV6-2 or TRBV6-3 and TRBJ2-7; D gene unclear. V gave up 5 bases and J gave up 6 bases, with 11 bases separating them. CDR1 and CDR2 (germline): MNHEY, SVGEGT. The CDR3 totals 12 residues.

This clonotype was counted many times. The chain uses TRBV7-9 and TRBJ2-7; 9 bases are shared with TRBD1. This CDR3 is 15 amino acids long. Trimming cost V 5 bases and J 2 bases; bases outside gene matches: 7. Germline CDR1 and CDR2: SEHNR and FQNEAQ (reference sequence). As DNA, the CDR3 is TGTGCCAGCAGCGTTGGGACAGGGCAAACCTACGAGCAGTACTTC. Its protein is CASSVGTGQTYEQYF.

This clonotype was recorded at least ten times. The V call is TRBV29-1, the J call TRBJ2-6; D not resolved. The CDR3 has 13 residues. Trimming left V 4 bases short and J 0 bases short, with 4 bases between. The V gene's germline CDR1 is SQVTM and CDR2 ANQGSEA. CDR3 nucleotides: TGCAGCGTTGGGACCTCTGGGGCCAACGTCCTGACTTTC. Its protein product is CSVGTSGANVLTF.

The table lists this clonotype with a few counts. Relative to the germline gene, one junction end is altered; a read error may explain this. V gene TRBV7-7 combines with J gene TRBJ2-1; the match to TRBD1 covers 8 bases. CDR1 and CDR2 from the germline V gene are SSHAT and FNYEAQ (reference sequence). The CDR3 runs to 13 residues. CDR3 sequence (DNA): TGTGCTAGCAGCTCACAGGGGGTTCATGAGCAGTTCTTC. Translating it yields CASSSQGVHEQFF.

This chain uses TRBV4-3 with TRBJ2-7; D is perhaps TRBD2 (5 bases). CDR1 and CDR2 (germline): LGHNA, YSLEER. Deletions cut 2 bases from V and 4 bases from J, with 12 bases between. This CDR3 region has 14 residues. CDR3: CASSQPPGTYEQYF. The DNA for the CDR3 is TGCGCCAGCAGCCAACCGCCGGGAACGTACGAGCAGTACTTC.